The source of this T cell receptor (beta chain) is a study of graft-versus-host responses after intestinal transplantation. For the study at large: Recipients obtained multivisceral, liver-intestinal, or isolated intestinal transplants. Every transplant recipient was induced with anti-thymocyte globulin, then maintained on tacrolimus and steroids for 2 to 3 years.

Study-level points and caveats: Early post-transplant HvG declines showed an association with peak circulating GvH clone levels. Clonal ratios of graft-versus-host to host-versus-graft in allografts were high for patients exhibiting graft-donor T cell macrochimerism.

This CDR3 is 16 amino acids long. CDR1 is SGDLS, CDR2 YYNGEE, per germline. The germline V and J ends were trimmed by 4 bases and 1 base, with 14 bases remaining between them. This clone was picked up a small number of times. Its antigen is undetermined. Sequencing used immunoSEQ multiplex PCR; TCRdb keeps in-frame clones, though not all of them. The table lists roughly 69,000 clones, roughly 92% of them singletons, with about 6.9% in the top ten. The input for sequencing was bone marrow, taken approximately 700 days after intestinal transplantation. This rearrangement joins TRBV9 to TRBJ2-2, with D possibly TRBD2 on 7 matching bases. The receptor's source is a human patient who received an intestinal transplant, so some T cells may come from the graft donor. As DNA, the CDR3 is TGTGCCAGCAGCTTTAGGGGGGGCCTGAACACCGGGGAGCTGTTTTTT. Translation: CASSFRGGLNTGELFF.